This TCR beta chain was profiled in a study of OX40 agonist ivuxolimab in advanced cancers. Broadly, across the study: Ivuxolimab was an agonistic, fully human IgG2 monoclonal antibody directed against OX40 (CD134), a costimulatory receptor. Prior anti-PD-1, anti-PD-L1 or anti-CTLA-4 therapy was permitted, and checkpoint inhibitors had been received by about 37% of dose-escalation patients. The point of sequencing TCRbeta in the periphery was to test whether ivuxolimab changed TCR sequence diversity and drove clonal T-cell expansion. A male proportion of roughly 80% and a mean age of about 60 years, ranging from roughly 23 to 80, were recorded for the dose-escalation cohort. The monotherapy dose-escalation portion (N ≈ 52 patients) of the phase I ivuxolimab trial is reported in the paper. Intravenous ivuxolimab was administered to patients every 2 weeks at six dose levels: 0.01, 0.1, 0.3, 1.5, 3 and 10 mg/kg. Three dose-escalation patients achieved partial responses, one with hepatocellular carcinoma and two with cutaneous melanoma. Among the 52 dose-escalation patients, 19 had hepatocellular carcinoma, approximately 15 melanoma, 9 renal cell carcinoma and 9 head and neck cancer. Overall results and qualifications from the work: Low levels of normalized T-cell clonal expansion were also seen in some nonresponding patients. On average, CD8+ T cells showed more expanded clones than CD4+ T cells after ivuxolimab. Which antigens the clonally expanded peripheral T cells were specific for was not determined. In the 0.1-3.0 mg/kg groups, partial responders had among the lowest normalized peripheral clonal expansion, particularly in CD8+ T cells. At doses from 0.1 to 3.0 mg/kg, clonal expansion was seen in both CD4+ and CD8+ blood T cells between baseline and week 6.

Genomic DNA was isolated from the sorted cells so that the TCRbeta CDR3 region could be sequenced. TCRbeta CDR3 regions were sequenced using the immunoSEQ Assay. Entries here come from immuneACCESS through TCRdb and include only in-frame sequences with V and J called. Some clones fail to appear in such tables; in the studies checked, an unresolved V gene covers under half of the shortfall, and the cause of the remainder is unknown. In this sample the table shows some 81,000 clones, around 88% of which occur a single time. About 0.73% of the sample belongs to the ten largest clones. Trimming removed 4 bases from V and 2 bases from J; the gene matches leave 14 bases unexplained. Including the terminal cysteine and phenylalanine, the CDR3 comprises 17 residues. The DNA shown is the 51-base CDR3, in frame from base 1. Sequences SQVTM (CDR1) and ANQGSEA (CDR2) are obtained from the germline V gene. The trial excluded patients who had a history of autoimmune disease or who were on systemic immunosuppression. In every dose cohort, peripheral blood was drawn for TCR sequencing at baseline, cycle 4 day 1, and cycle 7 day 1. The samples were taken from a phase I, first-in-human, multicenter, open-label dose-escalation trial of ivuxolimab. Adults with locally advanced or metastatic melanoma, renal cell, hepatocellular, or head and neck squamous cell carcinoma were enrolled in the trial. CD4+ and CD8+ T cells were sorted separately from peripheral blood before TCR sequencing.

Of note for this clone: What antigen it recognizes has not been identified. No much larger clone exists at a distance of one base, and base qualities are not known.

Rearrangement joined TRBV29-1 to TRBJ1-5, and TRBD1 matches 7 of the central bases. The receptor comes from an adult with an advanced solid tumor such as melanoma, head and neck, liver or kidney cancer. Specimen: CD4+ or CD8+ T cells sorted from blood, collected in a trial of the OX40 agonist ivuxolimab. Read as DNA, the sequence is TGCAGCGTTGGCCCGGGACAGTGGTTAATGGGCAATCAGCCCCAGCATTTT. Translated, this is CSVGPGQWLMGNQPQHF.